The T cell receptor (beta chain) described here comes from a study of T cells in Graves' hyperthyroidism and ophthalmopathy. Across the study: Initial diagnosis, before any treatment, was when peripheral blood was collected.

General study points: Prediction of ophthalmopathy progression came a median approximately 6.5 months pre-onset. The blood repertoire included most of the expanded thyroid clonotypes above 0.001.

Ten or more counts support this clonotype. The antigen is undetermined. Regions amplified from RNA transcripts were the TCR beta CDR3 regions. First-round RT-PCR with HTBI primers amplified the TCR CDR3 region. TCRdb reprocessed the multiplex PCR reads via MiXCR and lists one record per CDR3 protein. The sample records around 490,000 distinct CDR3 sequences, 15% to 20% being singletons. With 5 bases removed from V and 2 bases from J, the gap between germline ends came to 13 bases. The CDR3 contains 14 residues. Uncontrolled infection, other autoimmune disease, pregnancy or lactation excluded patients. This TCR came from a man between 35 and 55 years old with Graves' ophthalmopathy. This chain uses TRBV12-3 or TRBV12-4 with TRBJ2-7, with D possibly being TRBD2 (5 bases). The sequenced material came from blood. This CDR3 is CASSNSGEAYEQYF. CDR3 sequence (DNA): TGTGCCAGCAGTAATTCCGGGGAAGCCTACGAGCAGTACTTC.